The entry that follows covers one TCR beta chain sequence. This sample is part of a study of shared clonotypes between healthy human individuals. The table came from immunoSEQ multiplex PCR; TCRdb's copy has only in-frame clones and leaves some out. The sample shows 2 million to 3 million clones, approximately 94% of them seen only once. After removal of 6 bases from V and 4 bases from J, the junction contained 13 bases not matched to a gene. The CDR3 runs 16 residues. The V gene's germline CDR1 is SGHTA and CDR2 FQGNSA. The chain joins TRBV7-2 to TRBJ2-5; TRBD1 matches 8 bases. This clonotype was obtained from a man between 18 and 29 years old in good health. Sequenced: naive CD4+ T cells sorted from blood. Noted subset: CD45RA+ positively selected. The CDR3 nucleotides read TGTGCCAGCAGTTTTATGGGCAGGGGGCTTTCAGAGACCCAGTACTTC. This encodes CASSFMGRGLSETQYF.